Listed below are T cell receptor beta chains from one sample, sequenced in a study of regulatory T cells in long-lasting Graves disease. TCRdb reprocessed the multiplex PCR reads with MiXCR, giving one entry per CDR3 protein. Here the sample spans about 400,000 distinct CDR3 sequences, roughly 15% being singletons. The same specimen was also included in a second study, on T cells in Graves' hyperthyroidism and ophthalmopathy.

Specimen: peripheral blood mononuclear cells (PBMCs), collected at new diagnosis, from a patient treated with antithyroid drugs. These receptor sequences come from a woman between 40 and 55 years old with Graves disease. Each CDR3 is given with its conserved first and last residue. Fields, in order: clone size, V gene, J gene, D gene, CDR3 protein, CDR3 DNA. A D gene is named only where the DNA matches it firmly. Clone size is given for some rows only: seen once, a few or many times, or a class if the clone is expanded.

>.|TRBV11-3|TRBJ2-1|TRBD2
CASSLTSGSLNEQFF
TGTGCCAGCAGCTTAACTAGCGGGAGTCTCAATGAGCAGTTCTTC
>many|TRBV3-1|TRBJ2-3|TRBD2
CASSQGSPGGVTDTQYF
TGTGCCAGCAGCCAAGGATCGCCGGGAGGAGTCACAGATACGCAGTATTTT
>many|TRBV28|TRBJ2-3|.
CASSLFTGEVDTQYF
TGTGCCAGCAGTTTATTTACAGGGGAGGTCGATACGCAGTATTTT
>few|TRBV6-1|TRBJ1-5|.
CASTERPNQPQHF
TGTGCCAGCACCGAACGCCCTAATCAGCCCCAGCATTTT
>.|TRBV30|TRBJ2-1|TRBD2
CAWSPPGGTSGTEQFF
TGTGCCTGGAGCCCCCCCGGCGGGACTAGCGGGACTGAGCAGTTCTTC
>many|TRBV14|TRBJ2-7|TRBD1
CASRLTGDSYEQYF
TGTGCCAGCAGGCTCACAGGGGATTCCTACGAGCAGTACTTC
>.|TRBV20-1|TRBJ2-3|TRBD2
CSAEGLAGGPYTQYF
TGCAGTGCTGAGGGACTAGCGGGAGGGCCATATACGCAGTATTTT
>.|TRBV20-1|TRBJ2-7|TRBD2
CSARDPSGREASYEQYF
TGCAGTGCTAGAGACCCTTCGGGACGGGAGGCCTCCTACGAGCAGTACTTC
>many|TRBV4-3|TRBJ1-6|.
CASSQGVNSPLHF
TGCGCCAGCAGCCAAGGCGTCAATTCACCCCTCCACTTT
>many|TRBV15|TRBJ1-4|.
CATSSEAGSNEKLFF
TGTGCCACCAGCTCCGAAGCAGGGTCGAATGAAAAACTGTTTTTT
>many|TRBV28|TRBJ2-2|.
CASRTGTRNTGELFF
TGTGCCAGCAGGACCGGGACTCGAAACACCGGGGAGCTGTTTTTT
>many|TRBV18|TRBJ1-1|TRBD1
CASSPSGGTEAFF
TGTGCCAGCTCACCATCAGGGGGTACTGAAGCTTTCTTT
>many|TRBV9|TRBJ2-7|.
CASSVGGSSYEQYF
TGTGCCAGCAGCGTAGGCGGAAGCTCCTACGAGCAGTACTTC
>medium-sized|TRBV11-3|TRBJ1-2|.
CASSAADTSGYTF
TGTGCCAGCAGCGCCGCTGACACGTCGGGCTACACCTTC
>.|TRBV7-2|TRBJ2-1|.
CASSSSAMSYNEQFF
TGTGCCAGCAGCTCCTCAGCCATGTCCTACAATGAGCAGTTCTTC
>.|TRBV20-1|TRBJ1-2|.
CSADSGRYGYTF
TGCAGTGCTGACTCCGGACGGTATGGCTACACCTTC
>.|TRBV6-1|TRBJ1-3|.
CATPLLPQGISGNTIYF
TGTGCCACCCCCTTACTTCCCCAGGGGATCTCTGGAAACACCATATATTTT
>many|TRBV11-2|TRBJ2-3|TRBD2
CASSDGTSGSTDTQYF
TGTGCCAGCAGCGACGGGACTAGCGGGAGTACAGATACGCAGTATTTT
>.|TRBV5-6|TRBJ2-7|.
CASSRKTTYEQYF
TGTGCCAGCAGCCGGAAAACAACCTACGAGCAGTACTTC
>.|TRBV30|TRBJ2-7|TRBD2
CAWSPSGTLGPEQYF
TGTGCCTGGAGCCCTAGCGGCACCTTGGGTCCCGAGCAGTACTTC
>many|TRBV6-2/TRBV6-3|TRBJ2-2|.
CASSYSSWGGELFF
TGTGCCAGCAGTTACTCTTCTTGGGGCGGGGAGCTGTTTTTT
>few|TRBV20-1|TRBJ2-3|.
CSARDFTDSTDTQYF
TGCAGTGCTAGAGATTTCACGGATAGCACAGATACGCAGTATTTT
>many|TRBV7-9|TRBJ1-1|.
CASSPTVPMNTEAFF
TGTGCCAGCAGCCCTACAGTACCCATGAACACTGAAGCTTTCTTT
>many|TRBV19|TRBJ2-1|TRBD2
CASSPSLSGSIPNEQFF
TGTGCCAGTAGTCCTTCCCTTAGCGGGAGTATCCCCAATGAGCAGTTCTTC
>many|TRBV7-2|TRBJ2-5|.
CASSNSGHARETQYF
TGTGCCAGCAGCAACTCGGGACACGCACGGGAGACCCAGTACTTC
>many|TRBV6-5|TRBJ2-7|.
CASSSIGRHYEQYF
TGTGCCAGCAGTTCAATCGGACGGCACTACGAGCAGTACTTC
>many|TRBV10-1|TRBJ2-5|.
CASSEGDVGETQYF
TGCGCCAGCAGTGAAGGGGACGTCGGAGAGACCCAGTACTTC
>many|TRBV18|TRBJ2-1|TRBD2
CASSPLAGDNEQFF
TGTGCCAGCTCACCACTAGCGGGAGACAATGAGCAGTTCTTC
>many|TRBV24-1|TRBJ2-5|TRBD1
CATSDPGQGKETQYF
TGTGCCACCAGTGACCCGGGACAGGGTAAAGAGACCCAGTACTTC
>.|TRBV11-3|TRBJ2-1|.
CASSLRAGLYNEQFF
TGTGCCAGCAGCTTGCGGGCGGGCTTATACAATGAGCAGTTCTTC
>many|TRBV20-1|TRBJ2-1|TRBD2
CSAWTSGVYNERFF
TGCAGTGCTTGGACTAGCGGGGTGTACAATGAGCGGTTCTTC
>many|TRBV19|TRBJ2-5|.
CASSIRQGGETQYF
TGTGCCAGTAGTATTCGGCAGGGTGGGGAGACCCAGTACTTC
>many|TRBV12-3/TRBV12-4|TRBJ1-2|.
CASSPTSRAGFYTF
TGTGCCAGCAGTCCCACTTCGAGGGCAGGTTTTTACACCTTC
>.|TRBV19|TRBJ2-2|TRBD2
CASRTSGRGNTGELFF
TGTGCCAGTCGGACTAGCGGGAGAGGAAATACCGGGGAGCTGTTTTTT
>few|TRBV7-9|TRBJ1-2|.
CASSLGLGVVNYGYTF
TGTGCCAGCAGCTTAGGATTGGGGGTAGTTAACTATGGCTACACCTTC
>.|TRBV5-1|TRBJ2-1|.
CASSTTYSYNEQFF
TGCGCCAGCAGCACGACCTACTCCTACAATGAGCAGTTCTTC
>many|TRBV11-3|TRBJ1-6|.
CASRALNSPLHF
TGTGCGAGCAGGGCCCTGAATTCACCCCTCCACTTT
>few|TRBV30|TRBJ2-7|.
CAWAEGSGYEQYF
TGTGCCTGGGCAGAGGGGTCAGGCTACGAGCAGTACTTC
>many|TRBV28|TRBJ2-7|.
CASSSRGTQDKQYF
TGTGCCAGCAGTTCTCGCGGGACACAAGACAAGCAGTACTTC
>many|TRBV12-3/TRBV12-4|TRBJ2-3|TRBD1
CASTPSPTGIVGTDTQYF
TGTGCCAGCACCCCCTCCCCGACAGGGATTGTCGGCACAGATACGCAGTATTTT
>few|TRBV4-1|TRBJ2-1|.
CASSPNRYNEQFF
TGCGCCAGCAGCCCAAATCGGTACAATGAGCAGTTCTTC
>many|TRBV12-3/TRBV12-4|TRBJ2-1|TRBD2
CATRWREGSGEQFF
TGTGCCACACGGTGGCGGGAGGGTTCCGGGGAGCAGTTCTTC
>.|TRBV6-5|TRBJ2-2|TRBD2
CASSYLPGLGTGELFF
TGTGCCAGCAGTTACTTGCCGGGACTAGGAACCGGGGAGCTGTTTTTT
>many|TRBV29-1|TRBJ1-1|TRBD1
CSVGTGGGTEAFF
TGCAGCGTCGGGACAGGGGGAGGCACTGAAGCTTTCTTT
>many|TRBV6-2/TRBV6-3|TRBJ2-5|.
CASSYSETVQETQYF
TGTGCCAGCAGTTACTCGGAGACAGTTCAAGAGACCCAGTACTTC
>many|TRBV30|TRBJ2-1|TRBD2
CAWSRGGSVNEQFF
TGTGCCTGGAGTAGGGGCGGGAGTGTCAATGAGCAGTTCTTC
>many|TRBV6-5|TRBJ2-7|.
CASSYSSTPREQYF
TGTGCCAGCAGTTACTCGAGCACCCCCAGGGAGCAGTACTTC
>.|TRBV11-1|TRBJ2-2|TRBD2
CASSLTSGLSEGTGELFF
TGTGCCAGCAGCTTAACTAGCGGGCTTTCCGAGGGGACCGGGGAGCTGTTTTTT
>many|TRBV29-1|TRBJ2-7|.
CSVGEGYNEQYF
TGCAGCGTTGGCGAAGGGTACAACGAGCAGTACTTC
>many|TRBV28|TRBJ1-5|.
CASSPGLYSNQPQHF
TGTGCCAGCAGTCCGGGACTGTATAGCAATCAGCCCCAGCATTTT
>many|TRBV7-9|TRBJ1-6|.
CASSKTAGDSPLHF
TGTGCCAGCAGCAAGACAGCCGGTGACTCACCCCTCCACTTT
>.|TRBV7-8|TRBJ2-7|TRBD2
CASSLGAPGILAAFREQYF
TGTGCCAGCAGCTTAGGGGCCCCCGGAATCCTAGCGGCATTTCGCGAGCAGTACTTC
>many|TRBV7-9|TRBJ2-1|TRBD2
CASSLRPSGRGYNEQFF
TGTGCCAGCAGCTTAAGGCCTAGCGGGAGGGGGTACAATGAGCAGTTCTTC
>many|TRBV29-1|TRBJ1-1|.
CSARGSEGTEAFF
TGCAGCGCCCGGGGAAGTGAGGGCACTGAAGCTTTCTTT